The clone carrying this T cell receptor beta chain was found a few times. Naive CD8 cells, CD45RO-negative and positively selected for CCR7, excluded terminally differentiated effector memory CD45RA+ cells. The V end lost 1 base, the J end lost 5 bases, and 14 bases lay between the germline ends. Germline CDR1 and CDR2: SEHNR and FQNEAQ (reference sequence). The CDR3 sequence is 15 residues long. Assay: immunoSEQ multiplex PCR; the TCRdb copy retains only in-frame clones and omits some. The sample includes around 1.9 million clones, approximately 94% of them seen just once. The record originates from a study of shared clonotypes between healthy human individuals.

The V gene is TRBV7-9, the J gene TRBJ1-1; D is unresolved. The sequence came from a man aged 18 to 29 in good health. Some clones in this sample may be carry-over from other donors' samples. What was sequenced was naive CD8+ T cells from PBMCs. This CDR3 is CASSLVGPEGTEAFF. The CDR3 nucleotides read TGTGCCAGCAGCTTAGTTGGGCCAGAAGGGACTGAAGCTTTCTTT.